The 9 T cell receptor beta chains given below trace back to one sample, sequenced in a study of blood T cells in healthy people across ages. Next came a second PCR, run for about 6 to 12 cycles, which used a sample-barcoded 5' primer along with a J-beta primer mix. TCRdb independently ran MiXCR on the 5' RACE reads; one entry per CDR3 protein. The sample consists of 700,000 or so distinct CDR3 sequences, around two fifths of them appearing once. The sample was blood. The receptors shown here come from a man aged 80 or over in good health.

The chain recombines TRBV2 with TRBJ2-5; 7 bases align to TRBD2. The V gene's germline CDR1 is SNHLY and CDR2 FYNNEI. V was clipped by 6 bases and J by 11 bases; unmatched bases: 18. The CDR3 contains 15 residues. CDR3 amino acids: CASRGLVVIRNEQYF. The CDR3 nucleotides are TGTGCCAGCAGAGGACTAGTGGTGATTAGGAATGAGCAGTACTTC.

The genes are TRBV7-3 and TRBJ2-3; 8 bases match TRBD2. V lost 3 bases and J lost 0; bases outside the gene matches: 5. CDR3 length equals 16 residues. Germline V lookup: CDR1 SGHTA, CDR2 FQGTGA. CDR3 sequence: CASSFGREGSTDTQYF. CDR3 nucleotides: TGTGCCAGCAGCTTTGGTCGGGAGGGTAGCACAGATACGCAGTATTTT.

The genes are TRBV6-1 and TRBJ2-1, with TRBD2 matching over 13 bases. The CDR3 has 18 amino acids. V lost 1 base and J lost 4; bases outside the gene matches: 7. Germline V CDR1 and CDR2: MNHNS, SASEGT. This CDR3 is CASSEVGGTSGVYNEQFF. The CDR3 DNA is TGTGCCAGCAGTGAAGTAGGGGGGACTAGCGGGGTTTACAATGAGCAGTTCTTC.

This clonotype was observed a handful of times. The chain employs TRBV21-1 and TRBJ2-3; TRBD1 is taken as the D call from the table, unchecked against the DNA. TRBV21-1 is annotated as a pseudogene. The CDR3 runs 17 residues. Here the CDR3 DNA reads TGTGCCAGCAGCGGTTACCAACAGGGGATGAGGACAGATACGCAGTATTTT. It encodes CASSGYQQGMRTDTQYF.

This clonotype was seen more than once but under ten times. V and J are TRBV20-1 and TRBJ2-7, with 7 bases fitting TRBD1. V lost 6 bases and J lost 2; bases outside the gene matches: 13. The V gene's germline CDR1 is DFQATT and CDR2 SNEGSKA (reference sequence). The CDR3 length is 15 residues. CDR3 residues: CSAFRGQDPPYEQYF. The CDR3 DNA reads as TGCAGTGCATTTAGAGGACAGGACCCGCCCTACGAGCAGTACTTC.

The chain couples TRBV4-3 to TRBJ1-5; D call uncertain. CDR1 and CDR2 from the germline V gene are LGHNA and YSLEER. CDR3 length: 16 amino acids. V gave up 0 bases and J gave up 2 bases, with 11 bases separating them. The CDR3 spells CASSQEREFGNQPQHF. The DNA for the CDR3 is TGCGCCAGCAGCCAAGAGAGGGAGTTTGGCAATCAGCCCCAGCATTTT.

The chain combines TRBV20-1 with TRBJ1-2; 7 bases fit TRBD1. Per germline, CDR1 DFQATT and CDR2 SNEGSKA (reference sequence). V trimming: 4 bases; J trimming: 4 bases; junction bases outside the gene matches: 6. There are 13 residues in the CDR3. This CDR3 is CSATDGTVYGYTF. The CDR3 DNA follows: TGCAGTGCTACGGATGGGACAGTCTATGGCTACACCTTC.

This clonotype appeared a few times. J is TRBJ2-3 and V is TRBV4-2; D could derive from TRBD1 or TRBD2 (5 bases each). Trimming shortened V by 5 bases and J by 3 bases, and 15 bases separated the two germline ends. CDR1 and CDR2 from the germline V gene are LGHNA and YNFKEQ. The CDR3 is made up of 15 amino acids. CDR3 sequence (DNA): TGTGCCAGCAGCGTTAGCACGGGGCAGACAGATACGCAGTATTTT. Translated: CASSVSTGQTDTQYF.

The chain has TRBV7-2 and TRBJ2-2; TRBD2 might be the D (6 bases). Trimming took 1 base from V and 1 from J, leaving 10 bases between them. CDR3 length: 16 residues. Per germline, CDR1 SGHTA and CDR2 FQGNSA. CDR3 coding DNA: TGTGCCAGCAGCTTAGGTCCGGGAGTGAACACCGGGGAGCTGTTTTTT. This gives the protein CASSLGPGVNTGELFF.